Below, 4 T cell receptor beta chains from the same sample are listed, as sequenced in a study of cytomegalovirus exposure and HLA in healthy donors (dated by TCRdb to about 2017). Libraries came from the immunoSEQ multiplex PCR assay. The multiplex PCR relied on a mix of 60 forward primers for TCR Vbeta segments and 13 reverse primers for TCR Jbeta segments. TCRdb holds this immuneACCESS table with in-frame rearrangements only. Some clones are missing; in checked studies, unresolved V genes explain under half, and the rest has no known cause. The sample profile shows 95,000 to 150,000 clones; over 80% of them were found once. The top ten clones comprise more than 2% of the sample. The sample consisted of PBMCs. The receptor source for this set is a man aged 25 to 40 in good health and CMV-seronegative.

The chain couples TRBV7-2 to TRBJ1-2, with 9 bases fitting TRBD1. CDR1 and CDR2 from the germline V gene are SGHTA and FQGNSA. Unmatched junction bases numbered 4, after V lost 5 bases and J lost 0 bases. The CDR3 is 15 amino acids. The CDR3 protein is CASSRDRVPNYGYTF. In nucleotides, the CDR3 is TGTGCCAGCAGCCGGGACAGGGTTCCTAACTATGGCTACACCTTC.

The chain employs TRBV5-1 and TRBJ1-3; 9 bases match TRBD1. From germline, CDR1 is SGHRS and CDR2 YFSETQ. CDR3 length equals 14 residues. J was trimmed by 5 bases and V by 4 bases; bases with no gene match: 4. The CDR3 reads CASSRTGERNTIYF. The CDR3 bases are TGCGCCAGCAGCCGGACAGGGGAGCGAAACACCATATATTTT.

The V call is TRBV6-6, the J call TRBJ1-3; tentative D call: TRBD1 (6 bases). The CDR3 is 14 amino acids. The germline V gene encodes CDR1 MNHNY and CDR2 SVGAGI (reference sequence). With 2 bases removed from V and 2 bases from J, the gap between germline ends came to 7 bases. In DNA form, the CDR3 reads TGTGCCAGCAGTTACGGGGGCCCTGGAAACACCATATATTTT. Protein sequence: CASSYGGPGNTIYF.

This clone was recorded once. This chain connects TRBV5-1 to TRBJ1-2; 7 bases line up with TRBD1. Germline lookup yields CDR1 SGHRS and CDR2 YFSETQ. V lost 0 bases, J lost 8 bases, and 7 bases stayed unmatched. There are 14 residues in the CDR3. The CDR3 bases are TGCGCCAGCAGCTTGGACAGGGGTGGAGGCGGCTACACCTTC. Its translation: CASSLDRGGGGYTF.